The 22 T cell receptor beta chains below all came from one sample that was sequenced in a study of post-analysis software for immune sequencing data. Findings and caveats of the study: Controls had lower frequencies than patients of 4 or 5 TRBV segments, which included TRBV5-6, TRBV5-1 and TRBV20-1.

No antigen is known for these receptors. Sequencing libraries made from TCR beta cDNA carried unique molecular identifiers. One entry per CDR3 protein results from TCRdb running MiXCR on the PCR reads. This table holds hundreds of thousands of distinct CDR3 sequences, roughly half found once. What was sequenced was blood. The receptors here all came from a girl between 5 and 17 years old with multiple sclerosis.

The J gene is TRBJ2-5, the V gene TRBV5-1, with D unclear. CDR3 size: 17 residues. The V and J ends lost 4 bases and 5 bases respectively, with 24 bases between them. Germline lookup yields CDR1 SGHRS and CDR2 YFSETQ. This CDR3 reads CASSPVSAQTNRETQYF. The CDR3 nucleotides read TGCGCCAGCAGCCCCGTCTCGGCCCAGACGAACCGGGAGACCCAGTACTTC.

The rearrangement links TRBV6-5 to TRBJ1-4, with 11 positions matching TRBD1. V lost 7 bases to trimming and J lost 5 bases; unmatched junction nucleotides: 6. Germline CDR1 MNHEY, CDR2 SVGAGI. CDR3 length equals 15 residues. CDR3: CASKVRDRGNEKLFF. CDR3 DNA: TGTGCCAGCAAAGTCAGGGACAGGGGGAATGAAAAACTGTTTTTT.

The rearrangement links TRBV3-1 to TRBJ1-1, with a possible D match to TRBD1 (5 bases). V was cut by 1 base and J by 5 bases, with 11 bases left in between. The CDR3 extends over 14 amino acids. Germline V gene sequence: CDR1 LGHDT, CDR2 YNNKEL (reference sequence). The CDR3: CASSQGGAHTEAFF. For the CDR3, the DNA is TGTGCCAGCAGCCAAGGAGGGGCCCATACTGAAGCTTTCTTT.

CDR3 bases: TGCAGCGTTGAATTCGGGGACACTGAAGCTTTCTTT. It encodes CSVEFGDTEAFF. The J gene is TRBJ1-1, the V gene TRBV29-1; D is unresolved. The germline CDR1 and CDR2 sequences are SQVTM and ANQGSEA. Trimming stripped 2 bases from V and 3 bases from J, with 7 bases between. The CDR3 is 12 amino acids.

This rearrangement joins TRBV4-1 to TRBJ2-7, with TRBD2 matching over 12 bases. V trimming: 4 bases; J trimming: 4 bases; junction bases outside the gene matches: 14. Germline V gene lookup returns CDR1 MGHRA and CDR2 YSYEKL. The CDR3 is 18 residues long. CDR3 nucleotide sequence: TGCGCCAGCAGCCCGACTAGCGGGAGAGTCCAGGGGGTTTACGAGCAGTACTTC. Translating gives CASSPTSGRVQGVYEQYF.

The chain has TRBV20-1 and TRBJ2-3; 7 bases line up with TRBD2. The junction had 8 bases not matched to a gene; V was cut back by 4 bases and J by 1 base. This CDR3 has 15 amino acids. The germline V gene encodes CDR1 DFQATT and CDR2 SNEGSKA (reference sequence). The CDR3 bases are TGCAGTGCTATTAACCGGGACTACCGCACAGATACGCAGTATTTT. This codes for CSAINRDYRTDTQYF.

The CDR3 spells CSAPRRDRGHNEQFF. The CDR3 region has the DNA TGCAGTGCCCCCCGGAGGGACAGGGGCCACAATGAGCAGTTCTTC. This sequence joins TRBV20-1 and TRBJ2-1, with TRBD1 matching 10 bases. Looked up from germline, CDR1 is DFQATT and CDR2 is SNEGSKA (reference sequence). Germline trimming cut 6 bases from V and 5 bases from J; bases unmatched to any gene: 10. The CDR3 is 15 residues long.

The CDR3 coding sequence is TGTGCCAGCAGTTACGGATGGGGGGATCAGCCCCAGCATTTT. It codes for CASSYGWGDQPQHF. The chain is built from TRBV6-2 or TRBV6-3 and TRBJ1-5; D is possibly TRBD1 (5 bases). Germline V gene lookup returns CDR1 MNHEY and CDR2 SVGEGT. The CDR3 spans 14 residues. Trimming took 2 bases from V and 5 from J, leaving 10 bases between them.

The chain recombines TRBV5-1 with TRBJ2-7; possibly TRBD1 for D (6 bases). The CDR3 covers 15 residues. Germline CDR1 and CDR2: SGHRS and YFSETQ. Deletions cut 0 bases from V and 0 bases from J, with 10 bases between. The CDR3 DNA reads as TGCGCCAGCAGCTTGGAACAGGGAAGCTCCTACGAGCAGTACTTC. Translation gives CASSLEQGSSYEQYF. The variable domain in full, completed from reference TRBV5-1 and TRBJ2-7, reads KAGVTQTPRYLIKTRGQQVTLSCSPISGHRSVSWYQQTPGQGLQFLFEYFSETQRNKGNFPGRFSGRQFSNSRSEMNVSTLELGDSALYLCASSLEQGSSYEQYFGPGTRLTVT.

The CDR3 region is CASSLGSTSGSRETQYF. The DNA of the CDR3 is TGTGCCAGCAGCTTAGGGTCGACTAGCGGGAGTAGAGAGACCCAGTACTTC. The chain combines TRBV11-2 with TRBJ2-7, with 12 nucleotides matching TRBD2. The DNA end is more similar to TRBJ2-5, so the J call may be wrong. This CDR3 contains 17 residues. Germline lookup yields CDR1 SGHAT and CDR2 FQNNGV.

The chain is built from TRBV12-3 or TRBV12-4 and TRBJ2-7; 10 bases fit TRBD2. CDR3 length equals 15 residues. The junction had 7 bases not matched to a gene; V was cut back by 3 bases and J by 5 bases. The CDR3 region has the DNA TGTGCCAGCAGTTTTCCTAGCGGGAGTTCAAACGAGCAGTACTTC. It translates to CASSFPSGSSNEQYF.

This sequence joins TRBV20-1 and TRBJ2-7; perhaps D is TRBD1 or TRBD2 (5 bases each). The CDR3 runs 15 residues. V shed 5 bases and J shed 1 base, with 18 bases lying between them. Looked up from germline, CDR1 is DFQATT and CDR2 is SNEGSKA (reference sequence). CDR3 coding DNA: TGCAGTGCTGGGGGACGGGGCGGGCCGTCCTACGAGCAGTACTTC. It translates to CSAGGRGGPSYEQYF.

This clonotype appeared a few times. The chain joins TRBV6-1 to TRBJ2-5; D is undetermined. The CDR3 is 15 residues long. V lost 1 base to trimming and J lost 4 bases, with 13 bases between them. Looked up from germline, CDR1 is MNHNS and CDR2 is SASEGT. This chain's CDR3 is CASSEGRRERETQYF. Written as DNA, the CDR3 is TGTGCCAGCAGTGAAGGTCGAAGGGAACGAGAGACCCAGTACTTC.

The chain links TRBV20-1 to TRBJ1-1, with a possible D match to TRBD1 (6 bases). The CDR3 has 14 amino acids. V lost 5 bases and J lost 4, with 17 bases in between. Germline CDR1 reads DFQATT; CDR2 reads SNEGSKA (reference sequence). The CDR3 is CSARGQPLGTEAFF. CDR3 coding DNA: TGCAGTGCTCGCGGACAGCCCTTGGGCACTGAAGCTTTCTTT.

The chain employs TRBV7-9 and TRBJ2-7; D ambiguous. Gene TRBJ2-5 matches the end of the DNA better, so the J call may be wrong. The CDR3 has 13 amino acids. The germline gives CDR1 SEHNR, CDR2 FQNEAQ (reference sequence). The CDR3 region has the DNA TGTGCCAGCAGCCCGGTGGGTCAAGAGACCCAGTACTTC. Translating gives CASSPVGQETQYF.

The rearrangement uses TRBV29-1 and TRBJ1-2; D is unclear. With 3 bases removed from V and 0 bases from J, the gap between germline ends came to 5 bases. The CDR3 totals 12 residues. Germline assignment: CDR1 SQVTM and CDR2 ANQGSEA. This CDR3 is CSVDSSNYGYTF. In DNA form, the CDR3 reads TGCAGCGTTGACAGTTCTAACTATGGCTACACCTTC.

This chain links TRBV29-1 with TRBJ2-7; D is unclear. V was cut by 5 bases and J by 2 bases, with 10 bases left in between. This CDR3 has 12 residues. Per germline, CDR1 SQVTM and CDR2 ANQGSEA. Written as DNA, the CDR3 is TGCAGCGTTTCGATCGATACCTACGAGCAGTACTTC. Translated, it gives CSVSIDTYEQYF.

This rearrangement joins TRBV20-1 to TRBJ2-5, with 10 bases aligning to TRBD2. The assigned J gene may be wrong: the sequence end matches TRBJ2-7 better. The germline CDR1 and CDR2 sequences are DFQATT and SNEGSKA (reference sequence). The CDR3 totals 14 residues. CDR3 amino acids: CSADLAGGPYEQYF. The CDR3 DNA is TGCAGTGCTGACTTAGCGGGGGGACCCTACGAGCAGTACTTC.

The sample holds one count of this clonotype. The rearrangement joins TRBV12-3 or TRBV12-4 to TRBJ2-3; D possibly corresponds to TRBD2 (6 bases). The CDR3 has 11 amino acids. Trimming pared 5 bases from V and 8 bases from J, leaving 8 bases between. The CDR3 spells CASSPSVTQYF. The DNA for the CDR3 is TGTGCCAGCAGTCCTAGCGTTACGCAGTATTTT.

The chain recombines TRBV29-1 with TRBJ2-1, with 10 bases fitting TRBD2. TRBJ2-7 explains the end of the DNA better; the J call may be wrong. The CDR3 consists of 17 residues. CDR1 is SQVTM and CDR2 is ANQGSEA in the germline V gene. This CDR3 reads CSVERPAVLAGPNEQYF. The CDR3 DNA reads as TGCAGCGTTGAACGCCCCGCGGTACTAGCGGGGCCCAATGAGCAGTACTTC.

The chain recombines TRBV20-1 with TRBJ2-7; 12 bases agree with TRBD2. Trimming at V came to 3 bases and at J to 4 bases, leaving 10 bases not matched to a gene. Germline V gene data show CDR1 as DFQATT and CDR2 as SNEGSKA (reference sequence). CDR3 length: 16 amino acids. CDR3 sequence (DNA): TGCAGTGCTAGTAGGCTAGCGGGAGGGCCAGAGTACGAGCAGTACTTC. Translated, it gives CSASRLAGGPEYEQYF.

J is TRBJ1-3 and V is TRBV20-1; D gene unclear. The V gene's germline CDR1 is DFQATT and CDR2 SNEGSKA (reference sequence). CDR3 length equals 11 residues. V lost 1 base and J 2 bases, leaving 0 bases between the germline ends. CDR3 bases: TGCAGTGCTAGAGCTGGAAACACCATATATTTT. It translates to CSARAGNTIYF.